The 21 T cell receptor beta chains below were found in one sample sequenced in a study of T cell repertoires in cytomegalovirus infection. Their antigens are not known. In TCRdb, the reads were re-called with MiXCR into one record per CDR3 protein. The sample includes 650,000 to 900,000 distinct CDR3 sequences, just under 30% of them seen just once. Sequenced here: cultured CD8+ T cells from PBMCs, sampled from culture after CMV antigen stimulation. These TCRs come from a human donor in good health (CMV status not recorded). Some clones in this sample may be carry-over from other donors' samples.

This clonotype came up many times. This chain uses TRBV4-1 with TRBJ1-1; D is uncertain. Germline V gene lookup returns CDR1 MGHRA and CDR2 YSYEKL. Trimming left V 0 bases short and J 2 bases short, with 16 bases between. There are 17 residues in the CDR3. For the CDR3, the DNA is TGCGCCAGCAGCCAAGATAGGGAAGGACTGATAAACACTGAAGCTTTCTTT. It codes for CASSQDREGLINTEAFF.

About this clonotype: This may be a read error: a much more frequent sequence differs by one nucleotide. This chain connects TRBV6-5 to TRBJ2-5, with D uncertain. This CDR3 has 13 residues. Germline CDR1 MNHEY, CDR2 SVGAGI. The CDR3 protein is CASSYSEQETEYF. The CDR3 DNA follows: TGTGCCAGCAGTTACTCGGAACAAGAGACCGAGTACTTC.

V and J are TRBV10-3 and TRBJ1-4, with D tentatively TRBD1 (5 bases). The CDR3 consists of 16 residues. Germline lookup yields CDR1 ENHRY and CDR2 SYGVKD. V was shortened by 4 bases and J by 0 bases, with 12 bases between the two germline ends. The CDR3 spells CAISGGRASTNEKLFF. For the CDR3, the DNA is TGTGCCATCAGTGGGGGGAGAGCTTCAACTAATGAAAAACTGTTTTTT.

The chain employs TRBV2 and TRBJ1-2; maybe TRBD1 (5 bases). Trimming took off 11 bases at V and 7 bases at J, with 17 bases between the two ends. The length of the CDR3 is 12 residues. Germline CDR1 reads SNHLY; CDR2 reads FYNNEI. For the CDR3, the DNA is TGTGCCCGGGGCCGGGCGCTTGGTGGCTACACCTTC. Residues: CARGRALGGYTF. Complete variable domain (other parts from reference TRBV2 and TRBJ1-2): EPEVTQTPSHQVTQMGQEVILRCVPISNHLYFYWYRQILGQKVEFLVSFYNNEISEKSEIFDDQFSVERPDGSNFTLKIRSTKLEDSAMYFCARGRALGGYTFGSGTRLTVV.

With regard to this clonotype: A read error is possible here, since a much larger clone lies one base away. J is TRBJ2-2 and V is TRBV6-5; D possibly corresponds to TRBD2 (5 bases). The CDR3 is 12 amino acids. Trimming removed 8 bases at V and 4 bases at J, with 8 bases between. Per the germline V gene, CDR1 is MNHEY and CDR2 is SVGAGI. The CDR3 DNA follows: TGTGCCAGCCACGGAGGCACCGGGGAGCTGTTTTTT. Translating gives CASHGGTGELFF.

CDR3 sequence: CASSFSGTDYNEQFF. DNA of the CDR3: TGTGCCAGCAGCTTTTCCGGGACGGACTACAATGAGCAGTTCTTC. The V and J genes are TRBV7-9 and TRBJ2-1, with D perhaps matching TRBD1 or TRBD2 (5 bases each). Trimming took 3 bases from V and 3 from J, leaving 12 bases between them. Looked up from germline, CDR1 is SEHNR and CDR2 is FQNEAQ (reference sequence). This CDR3 has 15 residues.

This clonotype has a single count. This clone may be a read error of a much larger clone one base away. This chain uses TRBV7-6 with TRBJ2-5; D is uncertain. This CDR3 is 14 amino acids long. The germline CDR1 and CDR2 sequences are SGHVS and FNYEAQ. Trimming pared 2 bases from V and 2 bases from J, leaving 9 bases between. Here the CDR3 reads CASSLILGQETQYF. For the CDR3, the DNA is TGTGCCAGCAGCTTAATATTGGGACAAGAGACCCAGTACTTC.

This clonotype was counted between two and nine times. The chain recombines TRBV6-5 with TRBJ1-2; TRBD1 matches 7 bases. The V gene's germline CDR1 is MNHEY and CDR2 SVGAGI. The V and J ends lost 2 bases and 6 bases, in that order; junction bases with no gene match: 15. The CDR3 contains 17 residues. CDR3 region: CASSYALLGQDQDGYTF. CDR3 bases: TGTGCCAGCAGTTACGCCCTCTTAGGACAGGATCAGGATGGCTACACCTTC.

This clonotype occurred many times. This chain connects TRBV7-2 to TRBJ1-1; 8 nucleotides line up with TRBD1. In germline, CDR1 is SGHTA, CDR2 FQGNSA. The V and J ends lost 1 base and 5 bases, in that order; junction bases with no gene match: 6. The CDR3 has 15 residues. Here the CDR3 reads CASSLGRTGRTEAFF. CDR3 sequence (DNA): TGTGCCAGCAGCTTAGGCCGGACAGGGCGAACTGAAGCTTTCTTT.

The DNA for the CDR3 is TGTGCCAGCAGCAAAACAGGGCGGAGGGCTTTCTTT. Translating gives CASSKTGRRAFF. The chain joins TRBV27 to TRBJ1-1; possibly TRBD1 for D (6 bases). CDR1 is MNHEY, CDR2 SMNVEV, per germline (reference sequence). CDR3 length: 12 amino acids. The V gene lost 6 bases and the J gene lost 11 bases, with 16 bases spanning the gap.

This clonotype was picked up many times. J is TRBJ2-2 and V is TRBV7-2; D possibly corresponds to TRBD2 (5 bases). Germline V lookup: CDR1 SGHTA, CDR2 FQGNSA. The CDR3 runs to 16 residues. The V and J ends lost 2 bases and 0 bases respectively, with 10 bases between them. The CDR3 DNA is TGTGCCAGCAGCTTACGGCCAGCGGCGAACACCGGGGAGCTGTTTTTT. Translating gives CASSLRPAANTGELFF.

This clonotype was found a few times. One junction end disagrees with the germline gene, perhaps due to a read error. The chain links TRBV7-7 to TRBJ2-1; D is possibly TRBD1 or TRBD2 (6 bases each). Germline V CDR1 and CDR2: SSHAT, FNYEAQ (reference sequence). The CDR3 covers 15 residues. The CDR3 nucleotides are TGTGCTAGCAGCTACGGACGGGGGCTGGGCAATGAGCAGTTCTTC. This encodes CASSYGRGLGNEQFF.

The rearrangement joins TRBV27 to TRBJ2-1; TRBD2 matches 8 bases. Gene TRBJ2-7 matches the end of the DNA better, so the J call may be wrong. The CDR3 consists of 14 residues. CDR1 and CDR2 (germline): MNHEY, SMNVEV (reference sequence). CDR3 sequence reads: CASTLAGGQNEQYF. The CDR3 bases are TGTGCCAGCACCTTGGCGGGGGGTCAGAATGAGCAGTACTTC.

Worth noting for this clonotype: This may be a read error, as it is one base from a much larger clone. The DNA for the CDR3 is TGTGCCAGCGCCTACGTTCAGGCAGACCCCACAGATACGCAGTATTTT. Translating it yields CASAYVQADPTDTQYF. The gene calls are TRBV12-3 or TRBV12-4 and TRBJ2-3; D is ambiguous. Trimming pared 8 bases from V and 2 bases from J, leaving 20 bases between. This CDR3 has 16 amino acids.

This clonotype was counted a few times. The chain links TRBV7-9 to TRBJ2-3, with TRBD2 matching over 11 bases. J gave up 2 bases and V 5 bases, and 6 bases lay outside the gene matches. The CDR3 length is 16 residues. Germline CDR1 SEHNR, CDR2 FQNEAQ (reference sequence). The CDR3 sequence is CASSELAGAATDTQYF. The CDR3, as DNA: TGTGCCAGCAGCGAACTAGCGGGGGCCGCCACAGATACGCAGTATTTT.

The chain is built from TRBV5-1 and TRBJ2-3, with 8 bases fitting TRBD2. Germline CDR1 and CDR2: SGHRS and YFSETQ. The CDR3 extends over 16 amino acids. The ends lost 5 bases at V and 6 bases at J; junction bases unmatched: 14. The CDR3 reads CASRGPSGGTGDTQYF. The CDR3 DNA follows: TGCGCCAGCAGGGGACCAAGCGGGGGAACAGGTGATACGCAGTATTTT.

This clonotype has only a few counts. The rearrangement joins TRBV11-2 to TRBJ1-1; D is unclear. This CDR3 is 19 amino acids long. The germline V gene encodes CDR1 SGHAT and CDR2 FQNNGV. V lost 1 base and J lost 3, with 24 bases in between. In DNA form, the CDR3 reads TGTGCCAGCAGCTTAGTCAGTCAACTGAGGGCGCGAAAAGACACTGAAGCTTTCTTT. Residues: CASSLVSQLRARKDTEAFF. Together with reference TRBV11-2 and TRBJ1-1, the CDR3 gives the full variable domain: EAGVAQSPRYKIIEKRQSVAFWCNPISGHATLYWYQQILGQGPKLLIQFQNNGVVDDSQLPKDRFSAERLKGVDSTLKIQPAKLEDSAVYLCASSLVSQLRARKDTEAFFGQGTRLTVV.

The chain links TRBV4-1 to TRBJ2-5; D gene uncertain. The germline V and J ends were trimmed by 1 base and 4 bases, with 7 bases remaining between them. This CDR3 has 13 amino acids. CDR1 is MGHRA, CDR2 YSYEKL, per germline. The CDR3 spells CASSQVAGETQYF. The CDR3 DNA sequence: TGCGCCAGCAGCCAAGTGGCAGGAGAGACCCAGTACTTC.

The J gene is TRBJ2-4, the V gene TRBV6-5, with D maybe TRBD1 (6 bases). Germline V gene lookup returns CDR1 MNHEY and CDR2 SVGAGI. V was clipped by 7 bases and J by 0 bases, with 25 bases between them. The CDR3 consists of 19 residues. CDR3 in DNA: TGTGCCAGCAAGCCGCGGGCAGGGGCCCCAACTCTAGCCAAAAACATTCAGTACTTC. Translation gives CASKPRAGAPTLAKNIQYF.

This clonotype was observed a handful of times. The J gene is TRBJ2-4, the V gene TRBV12-3 or TRBV12-4, with 8 bases aligning to TRBD1. The CDR3 totals 13 residues. V trimming: 6 bases; J trimming: 5 bases; junction bases outside the gene matches: 3. In DNA, the CDR3 is TGTGCCAGCAGCCAGGGGGCCCAAAACATTCAGTACTTC. Amino acids: CASSQGAQNIQYF.

This clonotype came up many times. The chain links TRBV7-6 to TRBJ2-7, with TRBD2 matching 13 bases. J gave up 6 bases and V 6 bases, and 8 bases lay outside the gene matches. The CDR3 totals 15 residues. Germline loops: CDR1 SGHVS, CDR2 FNYEAQ. The CDR3, as DNA: TGTGCCAGCAGTCCTGGACTAGCGGGGGCGGGCGAGCAGTACTTC. This gives the protein CASSPGLAGAGEQYF.